Listed below are T cell receptor beta chains from one sample, sequenced in a study of shared clonotypes between healthy human individuals. Method: immunoSEQ multiplex PCR; TCRdb's copy keeps in-frame clones and lacks some. The sample has some 1,600,000 clones; about 98% are singletons. Sequenced sample: naive CD4+ T cells sorted from blood. The receptors derive from a man aged 30 to 45 in good health. Both conserved end residues are trimmed from each CDR3. The order of the fields is V gene, D gene, J gene, CDR3 protein. The D gene is left open where the match is weak.

TRBV5-1	TRBD2	TRBJ2-1	ASSIPGLAGGDEQF
TRBV13	TRBD1	TRBJ1-2	ASSPPDRGPGAGGYT
TRBV11-3	.	TRBJ2-1	ASSPQGNRYNEQF
TRBV29-1	.	TRBJ1-2	SVATAPYGYT
TRBV6-6	.	TRBJ1-5	ASSTPSGNQPQH
TRBV28	.	TRBJ2-7	ASSSTGLLYEQY
TRBV7-2	.	TRBJ2-7	ASSLAARLGRATYEQY
TRBV2	TRBD1	TRBJ1-2	ASSRWTGGSYGYT
TRBV6-1	.	TRBJ2-7	ASTFSPPGEQY
TRBV10-1	.	TRBJ1-4	ASSESRSRNEKLF
TRBV25-1	.	TRBJ1-1	ASSEYTWGQGGFSEAF
TRBV4-3	.	TRBJ2-1	ASSQAVLGRSDQF
TRBV25-1	TRBD2	TRBJ2-1	ASRSAGGPYNEQF
TRBV10-2	TRBD2	TRBJ2-1	ASVLADSYNEQF
TRBV18	TRBD1	TRBJ1-2	ASSFPGTGVRGYT
TRBV13	.	TRBJ2-7	ASSEDRRAYEQY
TRBV10-3	.	TRBJ2-1	AIMIDNEQF
TRBV2	.	TRBJ2-2	ASRADTGELF
TRBV28	.	TRBJ2-7	ASSLTSLAYEQY
TRBV5-4	TRBD1	TRBJ2-2	ASSLDRDRVTGELF
TRBV7-2	TRBD2	TRBJ2-7	ASSFRGGRAEEQY
TRBV9	.	TRBJ2-1	ASSPRTTYNEQF
TRBV19	.	TRBJ1-2	ASSPVYNYGYT
TRBV2	.	TRBJ2-2	ASSQMGAGELF
TRBV12-5	TRBD1	TRBJ2-1	ASVTGTGDINEQF
TRBV28	.	TRBJ2-1	ASSLRQVRLGNEQF
TRBV19	TRBD1	TRBJ2-1	ASSPDRVWLNEQF
TRBV10-3	.	TRBJ2-6	AISANSGGNSGANVLT
TRBV7-8	.	TRBJ2-1	ASSPMGIWNEQF
TRBV19	TRBD2	TRBJ2-1	ASSIRLSGTTYNEQF
TRBV5-1	.	TRBJ2-3	ASSLNKVGKGTDTQY
TRBV2	TRBD1	TRBJ2-7	ASIEGTEYEQY
TRBV9	TRBD2	TRBJ2-1	ASSADFGTSNNEQF
TRBV7-2	.	TRBJ2-1	ASSLAPLANEQF
TRBV9	.	TRBJ1-4	PTNEKLF
TRBV9	TRBD2	TRBJ2-5	ASSPFSGGLEETQY
TRBV28	TRBD1	TRBJ2-1	ASRRGRGNEQF
TRBV9	TRBD2	TRBJ2-7	ASSSASGSSYEQY
TRBV9	TRBD2	TRBJ2-1	ASSVGTSGSSYNEQF
TRBV7-9	.	TRBJ1-4	ASGGEWGRSTNEKLF
TRBV5-1	.	TRBJ2-2	ASIQVSGTGELF